Listed below are T cell receptor beta chains from one sample, sequenced in a study of control samples from healthy donors and cancer patients. Using immunoSEQ multiplex PCR, the repertoire was profiled, and TCRdb retains in-frame clones only, with some absent. Of about 250,000 clones listed, over 70% were seen once; the top ten hold about 14%. Material: PBMCs. The receptors shown here come from a woman aged 60-70 years with lung cancer. Both conserved end residues are part of each CDR3. The D gene is left open where the match is weak. Rows may omit the clone size; those that give it use once, few, many or a size class.

cdr3_length j_call clone_size d_call v_call cdr3_nt cdr3_aa
14 TRBJ2-2 . . TRBV15 TGTGCCACCAGCAGAGATCGAGGCACCGGGGAGCTGTTTTTT CATSRDRGTGELFF
14 TRBJ2-1 . TRBD1 TRBV24-1 TGTGCCACCAGTGATCGGGACAGGGGTGATGAGCAGTTCTTC CATSDRDRGDEQFF
13 TRBJ2-5 . TRBD2 TRBV7-9 TGTGCCAGCAGCTTAGGCGGGGGGGAGACCCAGTACTTC CASSLGGGETQYF
16 TRBJ2-5 once . TRBV4-2 TGTGCCAGCAGCCAAGATCTGGTGAGCGGCCAAGAGACCCAGTACTTC CASSQDLVSGQETQYF
14 TRBJ1-2 few . TRBV11-2 TGTGCCAGCAGCTTGGTTGGGGGGCAGGATGGCTACACCTTC CASSLVGGQDGYTF
14 TRBJ2-4 once . TRBV5-6 TGTGCCAGCAGCTTGGGTCAGGGTCGTGCCATTCAGTACTTC CASSLGQGRAIQYF
14 TRBJ1-2 . TRBD1 TRBV5-1 TGCGCCAGCAACGACAGGGGAGGAAACTATGGCTACACCTTC CASNDRGGNYGYTF
15 TRBJ1-6 once . TRBV4-2 TGTGCCAGCAGCCAAGAATTCAGGGCAAATTCACCCCTCCACTTT CASSQEFRANSPLHF
15 TRBJ2-5 . . TRBV24-1 TGTGCCACCAGTGATGTGGGGCAATTCCAAGAGACCCAGTACTTC CATSDVGQFQETQYF
15 TRBJ2-7 . . TRBV6-5 TGTGCCAGCAGAGCCTACAGTTTAAGCTCCTACGAGCAGTACTTC CASRAYSLSSYEQYF
13 TRBJ1-5 . . TRBV12-3/TRBV12-4 TGTGCCAGCAGTTCCAGGGCCGATCAGCCCCAGCATTTT CASSSRADQPQHF
15 TRBJ1-5 . . TRBV19 TGTGCCAGTAGTACGACCGGGAGGACTAATCAGCCCCAGCATTTT CASSTTGRTNQPQHF
14 TRBJ1-6 . . TRBV5-1 TGCGCCAGCAGCTTGGGACATCCAGATTCACCCCTCCACTTT CASSLGHPDSPLHF
17 TRBJ2-7 . . TRBV4-1 TGCGCCAGCACCCTACGCCCCCCGCAGGGTATTTACTACGAGCAGTACTTC CASTLRPPQGIYYEQYF
10 TRBJ2-7 . . TRBV2 TGTGCCAGCAGTGGGACGGAGGGGTACTTC CASSGTEGYF
13 TRBJ1-5 . . TRBV28 TGTGCCACCCTCCCCGGGCACGGCGGGCCCCAGCATTTT CATLPGHGGPQHF
15 TRBJ2-7 . TRBD1 TRBV4-1 TGCGCCAGCAGCCAGATGGGGACAGGGACCTACGAGCAGTACTTC CASSQMGTGTYEQYF
15 TRBJ2-1 . . TRBV11-3 TGTGCCAGCAGTAACACAGGGGCATGGGGGGATGAGCAGTTCTTC CASSNTGAWGDEQFF
14 TRBJ1-2 many . TRBV4-1 TGCGCCAGCAGGCCCGGCCTGACCAACTATGGCTACACCTTC CASRPGLTNYGYTF
16 TRBJ1-5 . . TRBV7-9 TGTGCCAGCAGCTTAGATGGGCAGGGGCGGATCAGCCCCCAGCATTTT CASSLDGQGRISPQHF
14 TRBJ1-6 once . TRBV5-4 TGTGCCAGCAGTCCACCGTTCCTCAATTCACCCCTCCACTTT CASSPPFLNSPLHF
16 TRBJ1-3 few . TRBV7-8 TGTGCCAGCAGCTTAGCAGGGCTCCTCTCTGGAAACACCATATATTTT CASSLAGLLSGNTIYF
17 TRBJ2-2 . TRBD1 TRBV5-1 TGCGCCAGCAGCAGTAGGGTACAGGGGAGCCGTATCGGGGAGCTGTTTTTT CASSSRVQGSRIGELFF
12 TRBJ2-7 . . TRBV6-2/TRBV6-3 TGTGCCAGCAGTCAGGGGGGATACGAGCAGTACTTC CASSQGGYEQYF
13 TRBJ1-1 . . TRBV5-1 TGCGCCAGCACCTACGGGGGGAACACTGAAGCTTTCTTT CASTYGGNTEAFF
13 TRBJ1-1 once . TRBV12-3/TRBV12-4 TGTGCCAGCAGTTTGGTCCTGAACACTGAAGCTTTCTTT CASSLVLNTEAFF
11 TRBJ2-1 . . TRBV2 TGTGCCAGCAGTGATCTCAATGAGCAGTTCTTC CASSDLNEQFF
14 TRBJ2-7 . TRBD1 TRBV28 TGTGCCAGCAGTCCACGGACAGGGCCCTACGAGCAGTACTTC CASSPRTGPYEQYF
15 TRBJ1-1 . TRBD1 TRBV2 TGTGCCAGCAGTCGGGACAGGGGTGGGAACACTGAAGCTTTCTTT CASSRDRGGNTEAFF
14 TRBJ1-2 . . TRBV15 TGTGCCACCAGCAGAGAGCAGCCTAACTATGGCTACACCTTC CATSREQPNYGYTF
16 TRBJ2-7 . TRBD2 TRBV5-1 TGCGCCCGCAGCCCGGGGGGGGCGGGAGGAGAGTACGAGCAGTACTTC CARSPGGAGGEYEQYF
12 TRBJ1-3 . . TRBV6-6 TGTGCCAGCAGACGTTCTGGAAACGCCATATATTTT CASRRSGNAIYF
16 TRBJ2-2 . . TRBV27 TGTGCCAGCAGTTTATCGGGCCTAGCCAACACCGGGGAGCTGTTTTTT CASSLSGLANTGELFF
14 TRBJ1-6 . . TRBV7-3 TGTGCCAGCAGCTTATTAGGGGATAATTCACCCCTCCACTTT CASSLLGDNSPLHF
16 TRBJ1-5 . . TRBV5-6 TGTGCCAGCAGCTTGGCGGCAGCCTATAGCAATCAACCCCAGCATTTT CASSLAAAYSNQPQHF
13 TRBJ2-7 . . TRBV2 TGTGCCAGCGCCCTAGCAGTCTCCTACGAGCAGTGCTTC CASALAVSYEQCF
16 TRBJ1-5 . TRBD1 TRBV7-2 TGTGCCAGCAGCTCACTTGGGACAGTTAGCAATCAGCCCCAGCATTTT CASSSLGTVSNQPQHF
16 TRBJ2-1 once TRBD2 TRBV27 TGTGCCAGCAGTACGTCTGGAGGGAGGGCTTGGGATGAGCAGTTCTTC CASSTSGGRAWDEQFF
16 TRBJ1-6 . TRBD1 TRBV4-2 TGTGCCAGCAGCCCAAGACAGGGCCTAAATAATTCACCCCTCCACTTT CASSPRQGLNNSPLHF
15 TRBJ1-2 few TRBD1 TRBV7-2 TGTGCCAGCAGCTTAGCCCGAGGGACAGGGGATGGCTACACCTTC CASSLARGTGDGYTF
13 TRBJ2-3 . . TRBV3-1/TRBV3-2 TGTGCCAGCAGCCAGGGTGGCACAGATACGCAGTATTTT CASSQGGTDTQYF
13 TRBJ1-5 . . TRBV5-4 TGTGCCAGCAGCTTGAACAGCAATCAGCCCCAGCATTTT CASSLNSNQPQHF
13 TRBJ1-1 . . TRBV5-1 TGCGCCAGCAGTTCGGACGTGAACACTGAAGCTTTCTTT CASSSDVNTEAFF
14 TRBJ1-5 . . TRBV18 TGTGCCACCCACTCAGGGATTAGCAATCAGCCCCAGCATTTT CATHSGISNQPQHF
17 TRBJ1-5 . . TRBV7-3 TGTGCCAGCAGCTTAAGAATCCGGGAATGGTGTGGTCAGCCCCAGCATTTT CASSLRIREWCGQPQHF
15 TRBJ1-5 few . TRBV5-1 TGCGCCAGCAGCTTGGGGGGACAAAGCAATCAGCCCCAGCATTTT CASSLGGQSNQPQHF
14 TRBJ2-1 . . TRBV4-2 TGTGCCAGCAGCCAAGATTCTAGCAGGGATGAGCAGTTCTTC CASSQDSSRDEQFF
14 TRBJ1-1 . . TRBV3-1/TRBV3-2 TGTGCCAGCAAGGTTCAGGGAAGGAACACTGAAGCTTTCTTT CASKVQGRNTEAFF
16 TRBJ2-7 . TRBD2 TRBV19 TGTGCCAGTAGTATGGGAGGACGGGGCGGGAGGGCCGAGCAGTACTTC CASSMGGRGGRAEQYF
13 TRBJ1-4 . TRBD1 TRBV6-5 TGTGCCAGCAGCCTGGGACAGCGAGAAAAACTGTTTTTT CASSLGQREKLFF
14 TRBJ2-7 . TRBD2 TRBV19 TGTGCCAGTAGTGGAGCGGGGTTATCCTACGAGCAGTACTTC CASSGAGLSYEQYF